These 10 T cell receptor beta chains came from one sample sequenced in a study of cytomegalovirus exposure and HLA in healthy donors. Use of 60 Vbeta and 13 Jbeta primers characterized the PCR. The table came from immunoSEQ multiplex PCR; TCRdb's copy has only in-frame clones and leaves some out. The table has around 150,000 clones, around 83% seen once. Sequenced material: PBMCs. All receptors come from a man between 40 and 49 years old in good health and CMV-seropositive.

The chain employs TRBV10-3 and TRBJ2-2; D might be TRBD1 (5 bases). The CDR3 runs 13 residues. Trimming stripped 6 bases from V and 2 bases from J, with 7 bases between. CDR1 and CDR2 from the germline V gene are ENHRY and SYGVKD. The CDR3 coding sequence is TGTGCCATCAGCAGGGTAAACACCGGGGAGCTGTTTTTT. Its protein is CAISRVNTGELFF.

This sequence joins TRBV14 and TRBJ1-6; no firm D call. CDR1 is SGHDN, CDR2 FVKESK, per germline. CDR3 size: 13 residues. V lost 6 bases and J 2 bases, leaving 5 bases between the germline ends. CDR3 amino acids: CASRRTYNSPLHF. The CDR3 DNA is TGTGCCAGCAGGAGGACCTATAATTCACCCCTCCACTTT. Drawing the rest from reference TRBV14 and TRBJ1-6, the complete variable domain is EAGVTQFPSHSVIEKGQTVTLRCDPISGHDNLYWYRRVMGKEIKFLLHFVKESKQDESGMPNNRFLAERTGGTYSTLKVQPAELEDSGVYFCASRRTYNSPLHFGNGTRLTVT.

The count of this clone is one. The CDR3 DNA follows: TGTGCCAGCTCAATCAGGGGAGACTATGGCTACACCTTC. Protein product: CASSIRGDYGYTF. J is TRBJ1-2 and V is TRBV2, with a tentative D call TRBD1 (6 bases). The V end was cut by 8 bases, the J end by 3 bases, with 13 bases between. This CDR3 contains 13 residues. CDR1 SNHLY and CDR2 FYNNEI come from the germline V gene.

V is TRBV5-1 and J is TRBJ2-3, with 13 bases aligning to TRBD2. This CDR3 has 17 residues. CDR1 SGHRS and CDR2 YFSETQ come from the germline V gene. V dropped 3 bases and J dropped 6; count of bases not matched to a gene: 10. The CDR3 loop is CASSSLWTSGRFDTQYF. The CDR3 region has the DNA TGCGCCAGCAGCTCCCTCTGGACTAGCGGGAGATTTGATACGCAGTATTTT. The entire variable domain, with the rest obtained from reference TRBV5-1 and TRBJ2-3, is as follows: KAGVTQTPRYLIKTRGQQVTLSCSPISGHRSVSWYQQTPGQGLQFLFEYFSETQRNKGNFPGRFSGRQFSNSRSEMNVSTLELGDSALYLCASSSLWTSGRFDTQYFGPGTRLTVL.

The gene calls are TRBV7-3 and TRBJ1-2; the D is unclear. CDR3 length: 15 amino acids. V was clipped by 0 bases and J by 6 bases, with 14 bases between them. CDR1 is SGHTA and CDR2 is FQGTGA in the germline V gene. The CDR3 loop reads CASSLTPGSQDGYTF. The DNA of the CDR3 is TGTGCCAGCAGCTTAACACCGGGGTCTCAGGATGGCTACACCTTC.

This chain uses TRBV2 with TRBJ2-3; TRBD1 agrees at 8 bases. This CDR3 comprises 14 residues. The ends lost 1 base at V and 4 bases at J; junction bases unmatched: 1. Germline CDR1 reads SNHLY; CDR2 reads FYNNEI. The CDR3 coding sequence is TGTGCCAGCAGTGAAGGGACAGGGCCAGATACGCAGTATTTT. Translating gives CASSEGTGPDTQYF.

The chain couples TRBV11-2 to TRBJ2-1; D is possibly TRBD1 (7 bases). Germline V CDR1 and CDR2: SGHAT, FQNNGV. The CDR3 has 12 amino acids. V was cut by 10 bases and J by 4 bases, with 11 bases left in between. The CDR3 here is CATQGRYNEQFF. DNA of the CDR3: TGTGCCACACAGGGGAGGTACAATGAGCAGTTCTTC.

V is TRBV5-4 and J is TRBJ2-7; D unresolved. CDR1 is SGHNT and CDR2 is YYREEE in the germline V gene (reference sequence). Trimming stripped 6 bases from V and 11 bases from J, with 21 bases between. This CDR3 has 13 amino acids. The CDR3, as DNA: TGTGCCAGCATGAATGAGGCCCTCGATTTCGAGTACTTC. This encodes CASMNEALDFEYF.

V usage is TRBV10-1 and J usage is TRBJ2-7; the match to TRBD2 covers 10 bases. The length of the CDR3 is 15 residues. Germline V CDR1 and CDR2: WNHNN, SYGVQD (reference sequence). The ends lost 0 bases at V and 4 bases at J; junction bases unmatched: 3. CDR3: CASSESSSGGYEQYF. CDR3 DNA: TGCGCCAGCAGTGAGTCGTCTAGCGGGGGTTACGAGCAGTACTTC.

The gene calls are TRBV7-3 and TRBJ2-3; 7 bases align to TRBD1. Unmatched junction bases numbered 7, after V lost 5 bases and J lost 2 bases. Germline CDR1 SGHTA, CDR2 FQGTGA. CDR3 length: 15 amino acids. CDR3 nucleotide sequence: TGTGCCAGCAGCCCCACAGGGGCCTACACAGATACGCAGTATTTT. This sequence encodes CASSPTGAYTDTQYF.